This T cell receptor (beta chain) was captured in a study of beta chain features in type 1 diabetes. Findings and limits, study-wide: It was not settled here whether HLA type affects TCRB rearrangement.

In the case of this clone: Its antigen is undetermined.

Investigators reverse transcribed all isolated RNA, so they sequenced expressed TCRB transcripts. Sequencing used immunoSEQ multiplex PCR; TCRdb keeps in-frame clones, though not all of them. The repertoire holds some 330,000 clones, with around 10% as singletons. The sample taken for sequencing was naive CD4+ T cells from blood. The TCR was taken from a woman aged 25 to 39 in good health.

This chain's CDR3 is CASSVGVGGTEAFF. CDR3 coding DNA: TGTGCCAGCAGCGTAGGGGTTGGAGGCACTGAAGCTTTCTTT. V and J are TRBV9 and TRBJ1-1; D gene uncertain. In germline, CDR1 is SGDLS, CDR2 YYNGEE. The CDR3 covers 14 residues. Trimming removed 0 bases from V and 4 bases from J, with 10 bases in between. The whole variable domain, remainder taken from reference TRBV9 and TRBJ1-1, is DSGVTQTPKHLITATGQRVTLRCSPRSGDLSVYWYQQSLDQGLQFLIQYYNGEERAKGNILERFSAQQFPDLHSELNLSSLELGDSALYFCASSVGVGGTEAFFGQGTRLTVV.